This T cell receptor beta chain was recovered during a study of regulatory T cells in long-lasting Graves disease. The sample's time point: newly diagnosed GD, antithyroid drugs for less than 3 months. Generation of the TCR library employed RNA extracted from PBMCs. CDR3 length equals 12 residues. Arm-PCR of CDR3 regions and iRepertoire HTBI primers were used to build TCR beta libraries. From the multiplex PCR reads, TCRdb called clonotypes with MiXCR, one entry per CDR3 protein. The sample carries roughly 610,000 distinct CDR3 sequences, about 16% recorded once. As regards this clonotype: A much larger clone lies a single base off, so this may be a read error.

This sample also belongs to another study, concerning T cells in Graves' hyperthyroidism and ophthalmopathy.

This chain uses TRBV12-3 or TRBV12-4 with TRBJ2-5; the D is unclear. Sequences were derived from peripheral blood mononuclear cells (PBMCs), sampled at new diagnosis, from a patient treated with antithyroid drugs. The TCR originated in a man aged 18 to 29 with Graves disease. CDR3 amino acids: CAGSFGGETQYF. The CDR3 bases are TGTGCCGGCAGTTTTGGTGGAGAGACCCAGTACTTC.